This note documents a single TCR beta chain sequence. Its antigen remains undetermined. It has no much larger one-base neighbor in the sample; base qualities were not kept. TCRbeta CDR3 regions were amplified from genomic DNA by means of the immunoSEQ Assay, a bias-controlled multiplex PCR. Regarding the original processing steps: The number of nucleated cells in each sample was estimated by amplification of reference gene primers within the assay. Sequence reads were collapsed and filtered to measure the absolute abundance of every unique TCRbeta CDR3 rearrangement. For each sample, productive Simpson clonality was calculated by taking the square root of Simpson's diversity index across productive rearrangements. The table was pulled from immuneACCESS by TCRdb, which kept in-frame rearrangements only. Such tables lose some clones; where checked, under half of the loss comes from unresolved V genes, and the rest has no known cause. V and J calls and clone size are copied from that table; D and trimming were computed from the DNA. The sample data list fewer than 110,000 clones, and around four fifths of these were observed just once. The ten largest clones represent 4% to 4.5% of the sample.

The source of the sample is a study of blood T cell repertoires in COVID-19 (dated by TCRdb to 2020 to 2022). Context from the whole study: Samples covering the acute and convalescent phases of COVID-19 were provided by collaborators in the United States, Italy and Spain. The sample metadata nearly always contained a de-identified subject ID, COVID-19 status, age in years and sex. HLA class I and class II types, where available, came from metadata supplied by the sample provider rather than from assay-based typing. The prospective study material was composed of cDNA or gDNA derived from T cells, B-cell-depleted T cells, or PBMCs. Samples came from the ongoing ImmuneRACE study (first 160 participants) plus 1,254 subjects from 6 global collaborators. A freely available public database, intended as a resource for researchers studying the immune response to SARS-CoV-2, is where the repertoires were released. Subjects who had been exposed to COVID-19, were actively infected with it, or had recovered from it provided the deeply sampled blood TCRbeta repertoires that made up the dataset.

Each collaborating institution followed its own protocols to collect whole blood in K2EDTA tubes. Collaborator samples were shipped for TCRbeta analysis as frozen whole blood, isolated PBMCs, or DNA extracted from either sample type. Findings and caveats that apply to the study as a whole: Clinical and demographic metadata were provided uncurated, with the amount varying by source and participant.

CDR1 SGHTA and CDR2 FQGNSA were looked up in the germline V gene. Ends trimmed: V by 5 bases, J by 2 bases; bases unmatched to a gene: 7. CDR3 length: 15 amino acids, cysteine to phenylalanine. CDR3 DNA is the only sequence kept; it has 45 bases, read in frame from the first base. The clonotype originates from a man aged 65 to 85 with acute or convalescent COVID-19. Sequenced sample: peripheral blood. The chain is assembled from TRBV7-2 and TRBJ2-3; 7 bases in the junction line up with TRBD1. The CDR3 protein: CASSLTGASTDTQYF. The DNA sequence is given as TGTGCCAGCAGCCTCACAGGGGCCTCCACAGATACGCAGTATTTT.